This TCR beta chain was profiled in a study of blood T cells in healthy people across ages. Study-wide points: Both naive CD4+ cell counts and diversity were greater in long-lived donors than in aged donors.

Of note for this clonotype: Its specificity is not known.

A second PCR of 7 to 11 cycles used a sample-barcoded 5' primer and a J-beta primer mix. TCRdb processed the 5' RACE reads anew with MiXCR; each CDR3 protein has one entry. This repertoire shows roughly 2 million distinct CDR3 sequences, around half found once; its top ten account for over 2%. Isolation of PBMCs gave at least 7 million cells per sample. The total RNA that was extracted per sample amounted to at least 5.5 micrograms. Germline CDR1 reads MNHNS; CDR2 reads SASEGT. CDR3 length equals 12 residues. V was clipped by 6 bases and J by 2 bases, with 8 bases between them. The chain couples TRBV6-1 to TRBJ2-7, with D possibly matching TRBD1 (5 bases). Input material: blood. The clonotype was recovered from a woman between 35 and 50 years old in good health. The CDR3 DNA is TGTGCCAGCAGGACAGATACCTACGAGCAGTACTTC. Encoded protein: CASRTDTYEQYF.